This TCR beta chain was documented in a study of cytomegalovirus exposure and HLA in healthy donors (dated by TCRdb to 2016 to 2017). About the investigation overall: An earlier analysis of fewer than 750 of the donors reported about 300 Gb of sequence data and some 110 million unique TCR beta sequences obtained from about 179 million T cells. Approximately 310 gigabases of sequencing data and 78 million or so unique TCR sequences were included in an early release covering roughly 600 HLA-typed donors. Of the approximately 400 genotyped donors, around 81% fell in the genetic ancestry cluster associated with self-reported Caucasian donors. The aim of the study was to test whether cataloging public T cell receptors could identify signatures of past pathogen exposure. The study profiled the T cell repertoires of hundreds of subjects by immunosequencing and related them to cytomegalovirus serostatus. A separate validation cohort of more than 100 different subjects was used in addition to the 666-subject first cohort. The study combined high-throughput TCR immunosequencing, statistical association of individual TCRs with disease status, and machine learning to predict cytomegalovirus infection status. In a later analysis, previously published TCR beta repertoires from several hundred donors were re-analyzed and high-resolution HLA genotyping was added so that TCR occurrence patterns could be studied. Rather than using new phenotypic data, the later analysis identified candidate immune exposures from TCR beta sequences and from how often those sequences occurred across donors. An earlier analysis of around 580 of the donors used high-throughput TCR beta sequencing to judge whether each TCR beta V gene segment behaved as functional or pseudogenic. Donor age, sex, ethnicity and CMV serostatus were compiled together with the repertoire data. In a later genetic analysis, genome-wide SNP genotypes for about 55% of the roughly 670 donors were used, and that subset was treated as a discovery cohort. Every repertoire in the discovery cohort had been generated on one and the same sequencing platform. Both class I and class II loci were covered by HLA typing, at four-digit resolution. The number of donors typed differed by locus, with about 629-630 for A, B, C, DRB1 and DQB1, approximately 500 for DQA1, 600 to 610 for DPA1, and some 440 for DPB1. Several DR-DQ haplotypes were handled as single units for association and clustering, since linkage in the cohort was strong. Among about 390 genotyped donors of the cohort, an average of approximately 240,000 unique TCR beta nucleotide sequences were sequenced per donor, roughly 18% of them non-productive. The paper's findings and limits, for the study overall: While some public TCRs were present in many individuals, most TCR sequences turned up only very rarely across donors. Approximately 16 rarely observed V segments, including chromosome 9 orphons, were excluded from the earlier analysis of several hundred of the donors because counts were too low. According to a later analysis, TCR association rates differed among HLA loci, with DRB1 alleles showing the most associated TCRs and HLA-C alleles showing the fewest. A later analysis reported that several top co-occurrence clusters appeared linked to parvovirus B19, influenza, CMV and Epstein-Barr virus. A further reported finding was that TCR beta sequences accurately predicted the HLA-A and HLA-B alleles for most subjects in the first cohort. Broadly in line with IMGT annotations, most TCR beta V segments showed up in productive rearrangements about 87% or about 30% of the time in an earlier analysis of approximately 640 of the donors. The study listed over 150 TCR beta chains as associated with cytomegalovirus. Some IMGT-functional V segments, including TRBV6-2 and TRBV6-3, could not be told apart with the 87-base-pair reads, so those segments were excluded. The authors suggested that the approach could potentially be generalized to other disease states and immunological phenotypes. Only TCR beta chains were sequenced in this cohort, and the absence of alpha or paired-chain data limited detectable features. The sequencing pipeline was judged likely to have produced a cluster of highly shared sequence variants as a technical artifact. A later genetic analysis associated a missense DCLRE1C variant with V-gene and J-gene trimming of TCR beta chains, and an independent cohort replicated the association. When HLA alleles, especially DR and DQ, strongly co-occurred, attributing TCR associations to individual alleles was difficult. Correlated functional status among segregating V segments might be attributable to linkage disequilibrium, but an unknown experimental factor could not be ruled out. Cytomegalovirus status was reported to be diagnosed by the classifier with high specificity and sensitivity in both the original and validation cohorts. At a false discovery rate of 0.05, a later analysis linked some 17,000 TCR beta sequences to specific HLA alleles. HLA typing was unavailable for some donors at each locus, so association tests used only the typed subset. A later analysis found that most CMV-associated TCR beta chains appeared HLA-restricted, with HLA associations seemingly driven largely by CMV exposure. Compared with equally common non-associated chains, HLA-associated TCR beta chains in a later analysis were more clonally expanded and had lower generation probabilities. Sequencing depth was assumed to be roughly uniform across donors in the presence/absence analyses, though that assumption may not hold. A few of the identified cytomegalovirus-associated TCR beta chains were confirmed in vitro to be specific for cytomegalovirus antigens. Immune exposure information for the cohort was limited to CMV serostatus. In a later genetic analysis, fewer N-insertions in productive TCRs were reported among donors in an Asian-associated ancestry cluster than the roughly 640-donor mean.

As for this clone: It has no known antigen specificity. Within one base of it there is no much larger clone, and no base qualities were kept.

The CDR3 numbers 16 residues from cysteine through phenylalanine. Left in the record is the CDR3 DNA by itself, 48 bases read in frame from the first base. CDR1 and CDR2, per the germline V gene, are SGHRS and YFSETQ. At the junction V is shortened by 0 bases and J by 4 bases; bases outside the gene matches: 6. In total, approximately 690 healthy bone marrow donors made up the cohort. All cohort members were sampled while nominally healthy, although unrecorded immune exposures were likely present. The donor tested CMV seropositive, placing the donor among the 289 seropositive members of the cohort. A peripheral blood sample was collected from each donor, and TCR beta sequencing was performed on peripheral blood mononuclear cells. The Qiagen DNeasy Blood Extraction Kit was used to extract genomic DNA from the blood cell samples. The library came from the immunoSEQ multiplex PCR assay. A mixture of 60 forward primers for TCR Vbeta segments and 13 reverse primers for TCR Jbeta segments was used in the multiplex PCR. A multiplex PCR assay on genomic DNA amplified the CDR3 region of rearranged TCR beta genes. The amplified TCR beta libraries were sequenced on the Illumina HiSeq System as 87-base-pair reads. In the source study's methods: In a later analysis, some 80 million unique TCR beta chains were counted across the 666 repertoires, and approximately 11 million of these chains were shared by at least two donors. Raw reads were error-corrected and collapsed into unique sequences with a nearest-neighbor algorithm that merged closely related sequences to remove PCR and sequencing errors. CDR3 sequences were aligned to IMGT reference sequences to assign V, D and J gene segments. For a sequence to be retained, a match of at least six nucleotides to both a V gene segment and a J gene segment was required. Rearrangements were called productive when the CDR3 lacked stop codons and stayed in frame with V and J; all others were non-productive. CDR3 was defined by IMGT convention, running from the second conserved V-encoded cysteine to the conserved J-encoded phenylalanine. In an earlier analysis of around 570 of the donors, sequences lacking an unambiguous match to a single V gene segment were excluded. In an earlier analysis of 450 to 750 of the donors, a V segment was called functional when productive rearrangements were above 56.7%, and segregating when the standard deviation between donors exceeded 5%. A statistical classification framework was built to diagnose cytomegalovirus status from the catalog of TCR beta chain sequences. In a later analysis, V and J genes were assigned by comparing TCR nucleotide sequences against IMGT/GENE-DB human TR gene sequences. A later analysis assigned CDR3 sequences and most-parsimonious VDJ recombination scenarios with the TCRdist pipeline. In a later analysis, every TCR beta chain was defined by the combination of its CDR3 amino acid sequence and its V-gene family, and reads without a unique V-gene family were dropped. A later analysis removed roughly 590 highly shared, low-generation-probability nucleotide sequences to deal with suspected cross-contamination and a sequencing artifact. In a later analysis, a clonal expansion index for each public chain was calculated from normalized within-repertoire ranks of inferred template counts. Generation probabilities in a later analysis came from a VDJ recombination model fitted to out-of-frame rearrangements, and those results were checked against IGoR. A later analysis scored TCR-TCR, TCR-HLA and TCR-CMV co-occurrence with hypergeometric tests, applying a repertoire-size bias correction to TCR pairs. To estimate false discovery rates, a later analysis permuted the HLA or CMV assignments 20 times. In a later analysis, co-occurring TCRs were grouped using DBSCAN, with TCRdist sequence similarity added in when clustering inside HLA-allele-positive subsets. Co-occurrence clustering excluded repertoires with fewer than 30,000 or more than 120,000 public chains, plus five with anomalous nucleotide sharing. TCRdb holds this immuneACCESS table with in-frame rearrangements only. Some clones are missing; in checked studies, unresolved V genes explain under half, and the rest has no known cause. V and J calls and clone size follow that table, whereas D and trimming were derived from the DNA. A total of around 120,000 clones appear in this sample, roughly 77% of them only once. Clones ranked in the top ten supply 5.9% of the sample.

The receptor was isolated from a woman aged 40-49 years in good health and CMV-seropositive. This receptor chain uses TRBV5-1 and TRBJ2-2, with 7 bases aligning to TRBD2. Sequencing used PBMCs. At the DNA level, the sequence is TGCGCCAGCAGCTTGGATGGGGGGGTTTTCACCGGGGAGCTGTTTTTT. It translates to CASSLDGGVFTGELFF.